These 9 T cell receptor beta chains originate from one sample sequenced in a study of T cell changes during pregnancy in multiple sclerosis (dated by TCRdb to the late 2010s). Library preparation was by the immunoSEQ multiplex PCR assay. Drawn from immuneACCESS, this table holds only the in-frame rearrangements with V and J called that TCRdb kept. Clones are partly lost; checked studies trace under half to an unresolved V gene and leave the rest unexplained. For this sample the table gives some 68,000 clones, of which roughly 90% were detected only once. Over 1.1% of the sample goes to the ten largest clones. This material consisted of peripheral blood, taken in the second trimester of pregnancy. These receptors were collected from a female donor with multiple sclerosis, enrolled in a pregnancy study.

This clone was recorded once. The rearrangement links TRBV5-6 to TRBJ1-2; D gene uncertain. The CDR3 extends over 14 amino acids. The V end lost 4 bases, the J end lost 4 bases, and 14 bases lay between the germline ends. CDR1 and CDR2 from the germline V gene are SGHDT and YYEEEE. DNA for the CDR3: TGTGCCAGCAGCACGGACTGGGGTGGCTATGGCTACACCTTC. This translates into CASSTDWGGYGYTF. Looking up the rest from reference TRBV5-6 and TRBJ1-2 gives the full variable domain: DAGVTQSPTHLIKTRGQQVTLRCSPKSGHDTVSWYQQALGQGPQFIFQYYEEEERQRGNFPDRFSGHQFPNYSSELNVNALLLGDSALYLCASSTDWGGYGYTFGSGTRLTVV.

The chain is built from TRBV6-5 and TRBJ1-5, with 10 nucleotides matching TRBD1. Germline V gene sequence: CDR1 MNHEY, CDR2 SVGAGI. The CDR3 covers 16 residues. Unmatched junction bases numbered 7, after V lost 4 bases and J lost 4 bases. As DNA, the CDR3 is TGTGCCAGCAGTTCCCGACAGGGGGCGAGAAATCAGCCCCAGCATTTT. Protein: CASSSRQGARNQPQHF.

The genes are TRBV7-3 and TRBJ2-2; no definite D call. Germline values: CDR1 SGHTA, CDR2 FQGTGA. Trimming stripped 4 bases from V and 2 bases from J, with 14 bases between. The CDR3 sequence is 16 residues long. The CDR3: CASSYASAGNTGELFF. The CDR3 DNA reads TGTGCCAGCAGCTACGCGTCGGCAGGAAACACCGGGGAGCTGTTTTTT.

This chain connects TRBV19 to TRBJ1-5; 9 bases match TRBD1. Trimming took 3 bases from V and 7 from J; bases not matched to a gene: 4. This CDR3 has 14 residues. Germline V gene lookup returns CDR1 LNHDA and CDR2 SQIVND (reference sequence). The CDR3 coding sequence is TGTGCCAGTAGTATGGGACAGGGTTACCAGCCCCAGCATTTT. This translates into CASSMGQGYQPQHF.

J is TRBJ1-2 and V is TRBV29-1, with 10 bases fitting TRBD1. Germline loops: CDR1 SQVTM, CDR2 ANQGSEA. The CDR3 consists of 15 residues. The V segment lost 1 base and the J segment 1 base; nucleotides outside the gene matches: 3. CDR3 residues: CSVEATGGGNYGYTF. The CDR3 DNA follows: TGCAGCGTTGAAGCGACAGGGGGCGGTAACTATGGCTACACCTTC.

This clone was seen a single time. The V and J genes are TRBV6-6 and TRBJ1-2; TRBD1 might be the D (5 bases). From germline, CDR1 is MNHNY and CDR2 SVGAGI (reference sequence). This CDR3 spans 15 amino acids. V dropped 7 bases and J dropped 7 bases, with 22 bases sitting between them. The CDR3 DNA reads as TGTGCCAGCACGACGGCAGAGGACACGACCGGTGGCTACACCTTC. This gives the protein CASTTAEDTTGGYTF.

The chain uses TRBV7-3 and TRBJ2-3; TRBD2 matches at 14 bases. The CDR3 consists of 16 residues. After removal of 5 bases from V and 2 bases from J, the junction contained 3 bases not matched to a gene. The germline V gene encodes CDR1 SGHTA and CDR2 FQGTGA. The CDR3 sequence is CASSQTSGGVTDTQYF. CDR3 in DNA: TGTGCCAGCAGCCAGACTAGCGGGGGGGTCACAGATACGCAGTATTTT.

V gene TRBV18 combines with J gene TRBJ2-3; D is perhaps TRBD1 (5 bases). V was clipped by 1 base and J by 5 bases, with 19 bases between them. CDR3 length: 17 residues. Per germline, CDR1 KGHSH and CDR2 LQKENI. The DNA of the CDR3 is TGTGCCAGCTCACCACGGGCAGGGTCGTTGTCAGGAGATACGCAGTATTTT. Its translation is CASSPRAGSLSGDTQYF.

The J gene is TRBJ2-5, the V gene TRBV4-2; 7 bases line up with TRBD2. V lost 0 bases, J lost 5 bases, and 6 bases stayed unmatched. This CDR3 contains 15 residues. Germline V gene lookup returns CDR1 LGHNA and CDR2 YNFKEQ. CDR3 sequence reads: CASSQDLGGSETQYF. The CDR3 DNA is TGTGCCAGCAGCCAAGATTTGGGCGGGAGTGAGACCCAGTACTTC.